These 30 T cell receptor beta chains originate from one sample sequenced in a study of T-cell reconstitution after alpha-beta-depleted transplantation in children. Construction of the TCRbeta library involved unique molecular identifiers. TCRdb passed the PCR reads through MiXCR, listing each CDR3 protein once. The sample contains about 580,000 distinct CDR3 sequences, about 21% of which appear only once. This specimen consisted of PBMCs, mostly from graft donor cells, obtained 360 days after TCRalphabeta/CD19-depleted stem cell transplant. These receptors originate from a boy under two years old who had a stem cell transplant for acute myeloid leukemia, so the T cells may come from the graft donor.

In this sample, this clonotype turned up a few times. V is TRBV10-2 and J is TRBJ2-3, with 11 bases that match TRBD2. CDR1 is WSHSY, CDR2 SAAADI, per germline. Losses at the gene ends were 6 bases for V and 4 bases for J; bases not matched to a gene: 6. The CDR3 has 15 residues. In DNA, the CDR3 is TGCGCCAGCAGAGATAGCGGGGGGGCCGCAGATACGCAGTATTTT. It encodes CASRDSGGAADTQYF.

The rearrangement joins TRBV20-1 to TRBJ1-4, with D maybe TRBD1 (6 bases). The CDR3 runs to 19 residues. V was shortened by 1 base and J by 6 bases, with 27 bases between the two germline ends. Germline V gene sequence: CDR1 DFQATT, CDR2 SNEGSKA (reference sequence). For the CDR3, the DNA is TGCAGTGCTAGAGTGTGGGGGCAGGCCGGATTCCTGGTACATGAAAAACTGTTTTTT. Protein sequence: CSARVWGQAGFLVHEKLFF.

This clonotype has a handful of counts. V is TRBV5-1 and J is TRBJ1-6; 7 nucleotides align to TRBD1. This CDR3 is 15 amino acids long. V lost 2 bases to trimming and J lost 6 bases; unmatched junction nucleotides: 5. The germline V gene has CDR1 SGHRS and CDR2 YFSETQ. For the CDR3, the DNA is TGCGCCAGCAGCTTCACAGGGGTAGGTAATTCACCCCTCCACTTT. Its translation is CASSFTGVGNSPLHF. The full variable domain, in which reference TRBV5-1 and TRBJ1-6 provide the parts outside the CDR3, is KAGVTQTPRYLIKTRGQQVTLSCSPISGHRSVSWYQQTPGQGLQFLFEYFSETQRNKGNFPGRFSGRQFSNSRSEMNVSTLELGDSALYLCASSFTGVGNSPLHFGNGTRLTVT.

The genes are TRBV20-1 and TRBJ2-1; no firm D call. CDR3 length: 10 residues. Germline-derived CDR1 and CDR2 are DFQATT and SNEGSKA (reference sequence). In nucleotides, the CDR3 is TGCAGCGGCCTATACAATGAGCAGTTCTTC. Its protein product is CSGLYNEQFF.

This clonotype was seen many times. CDR3 in amino acids: CASTNGRGYQPQHF. The CDR3 nucleotides are TGTGCCAGCACCAACGGTAGGGGGTATCAGCCCCAGCATTTT. The chain joins TRBV5-8 to TRBJ1-5; TRBD1 might be the D (6 bases). The CDR3 extends over 14 amino acids. V shed 6 bases and J shed 5 bases, with 15 bases lying between them. Germline-derived CDR1 and CDR2 are SGHTS and YDEGEE.

CDR3 amino acids: CAISPAGTSADEQFF. CDR3 coding DNA: TGTGCCATCAGCCCCGCCGGGACTAGTGCCGATGAGCAGTTCTTC. The rearrangement joins TRBV10-3 to TRBJ2-1; 8 bases agree with TRBD2. Trimming took 6 bases from V and 8 from J; bases not matched to a gene: 12. The CDR3 runs 15 residues. Germline V gene lookup returns CDR1 ENHRY and CDR2 SYGVKD.

The chain combines TRBV7-2 with TRBJ1-1; D call uncertain. This CDR3 comprises 14 residues. V lost 3 bases, J lost 3 bases, and 11 bases lay in between. Germline lookup yields CDR1 SGHTA and CDR2 FQGNSA. In DNA, the CDR3 is TGTGCCAGCAGCTTTACCGGGAGCCACACTGAAGCTTTCTTT. This sequence encodes CASSFTGSHTEAFF.

This chain uses TRBV6-1 with TRBJ2-4, with 12 bases aligning to TRBD2. Germline V lookup: CDR1 MNHNS, CDR2 SASEGT. Trimming removed 7 bases from V and 3 bases from J; junction bases left unmatched: 13. The CDR3 spans 18 residues. The CDR3 region has the DNA TGTGCCAGCATGCCGGGACTAGCGGGTAACTCGGGCAAAAACATTCAGTACTTC. Its translation is CASMPGLAGNSGKNIQYF.

This clonotype appeared a few times. The rearrangement uses TRBV20-1 and TRBJ2-1; D might be TRBD1 (5 bases). Germline CDR1 reads DFQATT; CDR2 reads SNEGSKA (reference sequence). V shed 5 bases and J shed 5 bases, with 16 bases lying between them. The CDR3 is 14 amino acids. Written as DNA, the CDR3 is TGCAGTGCTCTCCGACAGCAATACCACAATGAGCAGTTCTTC. Translated, it gives CSALRQQYHNEQFF.

This clonotype was counted only a few times. The CDR3 DNA is TGTGCCAGCAGCTTAGAGGGGGGGCCTTACGAGCAGTACGTC. Its translation: CASSLEGGPYEQYV. The V and J genes are TRBV7-9 and TRBJ2-7, with a weak D call TRBD2 (7 bases). CDR3 length: 14 residues. The germline V gene has CDR1 SEHNR and CDR2 FQNEAQ (reference sequence). The V and J ends lost 1 base and 4 bases respectively, with 11 bases between them.

This clonotype has just a few counts. The rearrangement uses TRBV7-2 and TRBJ1-1; 9 positions agree with TRBD1. CDR3 length: 16 amino acids. CDR1 and CDR2 from the germline V gene are SGHTA and FQGNSA. V lost 5 bases to trimming and J lost 1 base; unmatched junction nucleotides: 8. The chain's CDR3 is CASSLPGQGENTEAFF. The CDR3 nucleotides are TGTGCCAGCAGCCTGCCGGGACAGGGCGAGAACACTGAAGCTTTCTTT. Full variable domain (missing parts from reference TRBV7-2 and TRBJ1-1): GAGVSQSPSNKVTEKGKDVELRCDPISGHTALYWYRQSLGQGLEFLIYFQGNSAPDKSGLPSDRFSAERTGGSVSTLTIQRTQQEDSAVYLCASSLPGQGENTEAFFGQGTRLTVV.

This clonotype was seen repeatedly, ten times or more. The chain couples TRBV29-1 to TRBJ2-6; D ambiguous. Germline V gives CDR1 SQVTM, CDR2 ANQGSEA. V lost 0 bases and J lost 0, with 9 bases in between. The CDR3 covers 16 residues. The CDR3 sequence: CSVEDLEGSGANVLTF. The DNA for the CDR3 is TGCAGCGTTGAAGATCTTGAAGGCTCTGGGGCCAACGTCCTGACTTTC.

This clonotype was observed a few times. The J gene is TRBJ2-5, the V gene TRBV12-3 or TRBV12-4; D gene ambiguous. V lost 6 bases and J 1 base, leaving 12 bases between the germline ends. The CDR3 has 14 residues. Written as DNA, the CDR3 is TGTGCCAGCAGCCGCGGTCGTTTCCAAGAGACCCAGTACTTC. Protein: CASSRGRFQETQYF.

This clonotype occurred a few times. This chain links TRBV29-1 with TRBJ2-1; D gene uncertain. This CDR3 contains 15 residues. Germline CDR1 reads SQVTM; CDR2 reads ANQGSEA. V lost 1 base and J lost 3, with 13 bases in between. This CDR3 reads CSVEVSDPGYNEQFF. The DNA of the CDR3 is TGCAGCGTTGAAGTTTCGGACCCGGGCTACAATGAGCAGTTCTTC.

This clonotype was counted at least ten times. The DNA for the CDR3 is TGTGCCAGCAGCAACACCCTAGCGGGGGGGCCCAATGAGCAGTTCTTC. It translates to CASSNTLAGGPNEQFF. The genes are TRBV7-2 and TRBJ2-1, with 12 bases that match TRBD2. The germline V gene encodes CDR1 SGHTA and CDR2 FQGNSA. V lost 5 bases to trimming and J lost 6 bases; unmatched junction nucleotides: 8. This CDR3 region has 16 residues.

The chain couples TRBV20-1 to TRBJ2-3; D gene ambiguous. This CDR3 has 16 residues. Germline-derived CDR1 and CDR2 are DFQATT and SNEGSKA (reference sequence). Trimming pared 1 base from V and 0 bases from J, leaving 14 bases between. The CDR3 region is CSARALIRVSTDTQYF. The CDR3 DNA sequence: TGCAGTGCTAGAGCCCTCATTAGGGTAAGCACAGATACGCAGTATTTT.

This clonotype has a count of ten or more. The chain couples TRBV6-5 to TRBJ2-5; D tentatively fits TRBD1 or TRBD2 (5 bases each). The germline V and J ends were trimmed by 0 bases and 5 bases, with 10 bases remaining between them. The CDR3 has 14 amino acids. The germline V gene has CDR1 MNHEY and CDR2 SVGAGI. CDR3: CASSYSRGGETQYF. In DNA, the CDR3 is TGTGCCAGCAGTTACTCACGGGGCGGGGAGACCCAGTACTTC.

The rearrangement uses TRBV20-1 and TRBJ1-1; weak D call: TRBD1 (5 bases). This CDR3 spans 16 amino acids. Trimming stripped 6 bases from V and 3 bases from J, with 23 bases between. Germline V gives CDR1 DFQATT, CDR2 SNEGSKA (reference sequence). The CDR3 nucleotides are TGCAGTGCCTTGGGGCAGGGCGGTTGGGAGGACACTGAAGCTTTCTTT. This translates into CSALGQGGWEDTEAFF.

This clonotype turned up a few times. V is TRBV28 and J is TRBJ1-5, with unresolved D. The CDR3 has 14 amino acids. V lost 7 bases and J lost 0, with 10 bases in between. Germline V CDR1 and CDR2: MDHEN, SYDVKM. CDR3 bases: TGTGCCAGCAAGGTAGGGTCTAGCAATCAGCCCCAGCATTTT. Amino acid sequence: CASKVGSSNQPQHF.

The V and J genes are TRBV6-1 and TRBJ1-1; 11 positions match TRBD1. The V segment lost 3 bases and the J segment 4 bases; nucleotides outside the gene matches: 4. The CDR3 has 15 residues. The germline V gene has CDR1 MNHNS and CDR2 SASEGT. CDR3 protein: CASSEGQGVITEAFF. The CDR3 DNA reads as TGTGCCAGCAGTGAGGGACAGGGGGTCATCACTGAAGCTTTCTTT.

This clonotype was recorded a few times. The V and J genes are TRBV4-3 and TRBJ2-7; D unclear. From germline, CDR1 is LGHNA and CDR2 YSLEER. This CDR3 contains 14 residues. Between the trimmed V and J ends, which lost 0 bases and 7 bases, there was a span of 13 bases. Here the CDR3 DNA reads TGCGCCAGCAGCCAAGAACAGAGACACCTAGAGCAGTACTTC. Translating it yields CASSQEQRHLEQYF.

This chain connects TRBV20-1 to TRBJ2-4; 8 nucleotides align to TRBD1. The CDR3 runs to 17 residues. Per the germline V gene, CDR1 is DFQATT and CDR2 is SNEGSKA (reference sequence). With 1 base clipped from V and 6 bases from J, the junction kept 14 bases outside the gene matches. DNA of the CDR3: TGCAGTGCTAGAGTTCCCACCTCTGACAGGGGAGTAAACATTCAGTACTTC. Translated, it gives CSARVPTSDRGVNIQYF.

The rearrangement uses TRBV6-5 and TRBJ2-7, with a possible D match to TRBD2 (7 bases). CDR1 and CDR2 (germline): MNHEY, SVGAGI. Trimming took 4 bases from V and 4 from J, leaving 14 bases between them. This CDR3 comprises 14 residues. CDR3 in DNA: TGTGCCAGCAGTTCCGTAGGGGGGGCGTACGAGCAGTACTTC. Translation: CASSSVGGAYEQYF.

V is TRBV4-2 and J is TRBJ1-4; D uncertain. Germline-derived CDR1 and CDR2 are LGHNA and YNFKEQ. This CDR3 region has 15 residues. Trimming took 1 base from V and 2 from J, leaving 8 bases between them. The CDR3 here is CASSQAVFTNEKLFF. The DNA for the CDR3 is TGTGCCAGCAGCCAAGCAGTTTTTACTAATGAAAAACTGTTTTTT.

This clonotype came up many times. The V call is TRBV2, the J call TRBJ2-2, with 10 bases lining up with TRBD2. Germline-derived CDR1 and CDR2 are SNHLY and FYNNEI. CDR3 length: 18 amino acids. V lost 4 bases to trimming and J lost 3 bases; unmatched junction nucleotides: 11. The CDR3 region has the DNA TGTGCCAGCAGTGTTGGTATAGCGGGGGGCCAGGACACCGGGGAGCTGTTTTTT. Translating gives CASSVGIAGGQDTGELFF. Full variable domain (missing parts from reference TRBV2 and TRBJ2-2): EPEVTQTPSHQVTQMGQEVILRCVPISNHLYFYWYRQILGQKVEFLVSFYNNEISEKSEIFDDQFSVERPDGSNFTLKIRSTKLEDSAMYFCASSVGIAGGQDTGELFFGEGSRLTVL.

This clonotype appeared many times. The chain recombines TRBV5-6 with TRBJ2-2; perhaps TRBD2 as D (5 bases). CDR3 length: 12 amino acids. Germline V CDR1 and CDR2: SGHDT, YYEEEE. Trimming removed 6 bases from V and 9 bases from J, with 12 bases in between. In nucleotides, the CDR3 is TGTGCCAGCACCTCAAGAGGGAGGGAGCTGTTTTTT. It codes for CASTSRGRELFF.

In its sample, this clonotype was seen many times. The chain links TRBV6-5 to TRBJ1-2; D is uncertain. The CDR3 is 12 residues long. CDR1 and CDR2 from the germline V gene are MNHEY and SVGAGI. The ends were cut back, 2 bases at V and 2 bases at J, with 3 bases in the middle. The CDR3 here is CASSYDNYGYTF. The CDR3 nucleotides read TGTGCCAGCAGTTACGACAACTATGGCTACACCTTC.

This clonotype was recorded many times. The J gene is TRBJ2-7, the V gene TRBV5-6, with D possibly being TRBD1 (5 bases). The CDR3 totals 12 residues. Germline V gives CDR1 SGHDT, CDR2 YYEEEE. V was cut by 4 bases and J by 6 bases, with 11 bases left in between. The CDR3 here is CASSQDKGEQYF. The CDR3 nucleotides are TGTGCCAGCAGCCAGGACAAAGGCGAGCAGTACTTC.

This clonotype has just one count. The V gene is TRBV7-9, the J gene TRBJ1-1; D gene ambiguous. V lost 5 bases, J lost 5 bases, and 9 bases lay in between. Germline lookup yields CDR1 SEHNR and CDR2 FQNEAQ (reference sequence). CDR3 length: 12 amino acids. The CDR3 DNA is TGTGCCAGCAGCCCCCGGACGACTGAAGCTTTCTTT. This translates into CASSPRTTEAFF.

V and J are TRBV28 and TRBJ2-7; D not resolved. Germline V lookup: CDR1 MDHEN, CDR2 SYDVKM. The germline V and J ends were trimmed by 4 bases and 2 bases, with 9 bases remaining between them. The CDR3 is 13 residues long. The CDR3 bases are TGTGCCAGCAGTTCCGGGTGGACCTACGAGCAGTACGTC. Translated, it gives CASSSGWTYEQYV.